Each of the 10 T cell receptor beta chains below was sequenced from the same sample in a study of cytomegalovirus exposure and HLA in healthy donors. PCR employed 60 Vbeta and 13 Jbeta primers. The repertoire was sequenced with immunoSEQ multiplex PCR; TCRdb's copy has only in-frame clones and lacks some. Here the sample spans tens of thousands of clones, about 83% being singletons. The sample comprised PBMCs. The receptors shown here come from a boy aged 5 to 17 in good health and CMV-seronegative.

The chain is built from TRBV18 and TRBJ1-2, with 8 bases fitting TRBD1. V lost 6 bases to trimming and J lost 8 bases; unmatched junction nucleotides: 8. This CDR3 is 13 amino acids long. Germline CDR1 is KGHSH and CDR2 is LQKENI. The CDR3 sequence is CASSQGTGVGYTF. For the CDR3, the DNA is TGTGCCAGCTCCCAAGGGACAGGCGTCGGCTACACCTTC.

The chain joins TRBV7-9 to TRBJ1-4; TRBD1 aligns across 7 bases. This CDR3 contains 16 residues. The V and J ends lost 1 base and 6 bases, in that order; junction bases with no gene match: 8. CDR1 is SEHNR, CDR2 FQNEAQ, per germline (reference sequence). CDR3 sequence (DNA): TGTGCCAGCAGCTTAGAAGTACAGGGGTTTTATGAAAAACTGTTTTTT. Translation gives CASSLEVQGFYEKLFF. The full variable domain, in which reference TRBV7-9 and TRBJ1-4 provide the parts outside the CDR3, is DTGVSQNPRHKITKRGQNVTFRCDPISEHNRLYWYRQTLGQGPEFLTYFQNEAQLEKSRLLSDRFSAERPKGSFSTLEIQRTEQGDSAMYLCASSLEVQGFYEKLFFGSGTQLSVL.

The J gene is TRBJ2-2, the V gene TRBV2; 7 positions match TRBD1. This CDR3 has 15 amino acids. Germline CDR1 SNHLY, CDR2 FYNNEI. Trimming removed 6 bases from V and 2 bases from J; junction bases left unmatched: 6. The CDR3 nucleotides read TGTGCCAGCAGAACAGGGGAAAAAAACACCGGGGAGCTGTTTTTT. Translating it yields CASRTGEKNTGELFF.

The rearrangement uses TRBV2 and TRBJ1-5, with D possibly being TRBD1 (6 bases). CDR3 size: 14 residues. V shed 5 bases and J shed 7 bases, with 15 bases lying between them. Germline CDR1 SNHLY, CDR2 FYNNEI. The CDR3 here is CASSSLQGNQPQHF. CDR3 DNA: TGTGCCAGCAGTTCGTTACAGGGTAACCAGCCCCAGCATTTT.

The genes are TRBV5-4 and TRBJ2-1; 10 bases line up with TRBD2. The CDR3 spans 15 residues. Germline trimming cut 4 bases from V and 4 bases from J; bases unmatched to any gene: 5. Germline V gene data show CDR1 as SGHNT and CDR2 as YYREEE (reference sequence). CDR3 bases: TGTGCCAGCAGCCCTGGACTAGCGGAGTACAATGAGCAGTTCTTC. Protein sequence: CASSPGLAEYNEQFF. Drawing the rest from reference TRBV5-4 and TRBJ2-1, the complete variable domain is ETGVTQSPTHLIKTRGQQVTLRCSSQSGHNTVSWYQQALGQGPQFIFQYYREEENGRGNFPPRFSGLQFPNYSSELNVNALELDDSALYLCASSPGLAEYNEQFFGPGTRLTVL.

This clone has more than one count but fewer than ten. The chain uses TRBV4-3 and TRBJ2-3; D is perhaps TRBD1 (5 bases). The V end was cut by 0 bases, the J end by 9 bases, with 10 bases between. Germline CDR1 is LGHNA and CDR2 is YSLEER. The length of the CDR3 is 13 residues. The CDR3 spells CASSQDQRTTQYF. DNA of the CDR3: TGCGCCAGCAGCCAAGACCAGAGGACAACGCAGTATTTT.

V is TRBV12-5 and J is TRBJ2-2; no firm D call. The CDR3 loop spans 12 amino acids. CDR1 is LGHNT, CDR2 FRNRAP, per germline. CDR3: CGTESNTGELFF. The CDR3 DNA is TGTGGTACGGAGTCGAACACCGGGGAGCTGTTTTTT.

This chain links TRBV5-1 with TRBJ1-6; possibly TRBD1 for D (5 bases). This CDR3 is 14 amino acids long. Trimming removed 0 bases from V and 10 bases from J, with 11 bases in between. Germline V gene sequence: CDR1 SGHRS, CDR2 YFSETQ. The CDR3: CASSLGGEESPLHF. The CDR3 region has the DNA TGCGCCAGCAGCTTGGGGGGGGAAGAATCACCCCTCCACTTT.

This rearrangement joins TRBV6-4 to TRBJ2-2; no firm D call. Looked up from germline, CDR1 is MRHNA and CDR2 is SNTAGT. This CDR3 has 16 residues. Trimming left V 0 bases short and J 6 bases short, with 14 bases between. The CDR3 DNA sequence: TGTGCCAGCAGTGACTCTACTGGAAACGGAGCCGGGGAGCTGTTTTTT. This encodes CASSDSTGNGAGELFF.

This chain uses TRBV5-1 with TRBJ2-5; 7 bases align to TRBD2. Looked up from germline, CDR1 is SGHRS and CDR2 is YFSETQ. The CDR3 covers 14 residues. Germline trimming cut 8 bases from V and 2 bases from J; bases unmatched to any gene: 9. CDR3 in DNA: TGCGCCAGTCGGACTGGCGGGGGTCAAGAGACCCAGTACTTC. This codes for CASRTGGGQETQYF.